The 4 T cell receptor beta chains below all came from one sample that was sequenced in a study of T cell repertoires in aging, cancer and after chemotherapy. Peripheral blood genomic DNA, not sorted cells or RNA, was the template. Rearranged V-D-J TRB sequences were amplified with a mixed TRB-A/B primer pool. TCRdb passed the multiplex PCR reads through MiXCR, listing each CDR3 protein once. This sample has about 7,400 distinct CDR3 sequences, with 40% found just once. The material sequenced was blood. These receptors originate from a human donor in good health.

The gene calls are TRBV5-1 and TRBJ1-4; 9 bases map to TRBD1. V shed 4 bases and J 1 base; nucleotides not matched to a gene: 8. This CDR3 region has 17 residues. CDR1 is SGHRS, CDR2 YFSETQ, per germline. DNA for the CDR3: TGCGCCAGCAGCGAGGGACAGGGTGTCGGAACTAATGAAAAACTGTTTTTT. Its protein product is CASSEGQGVGTNEKLFF.

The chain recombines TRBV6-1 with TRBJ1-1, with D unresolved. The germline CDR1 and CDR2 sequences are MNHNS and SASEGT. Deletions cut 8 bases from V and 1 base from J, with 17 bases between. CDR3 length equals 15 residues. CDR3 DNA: TGTGCCAGCCTCGAGAGGTCAGAGAAGAACACTGAAGCTTTCTTT. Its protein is CASLERSEKNTEAFF.

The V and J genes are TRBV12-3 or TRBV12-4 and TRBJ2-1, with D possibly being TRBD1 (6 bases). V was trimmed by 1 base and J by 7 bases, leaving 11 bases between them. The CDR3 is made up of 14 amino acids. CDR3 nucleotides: TGTGCCAGCAGTTTAGGTACAGGGCATAATGAGCAGTTCTTC. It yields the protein CASSLGTGHNEQFF.

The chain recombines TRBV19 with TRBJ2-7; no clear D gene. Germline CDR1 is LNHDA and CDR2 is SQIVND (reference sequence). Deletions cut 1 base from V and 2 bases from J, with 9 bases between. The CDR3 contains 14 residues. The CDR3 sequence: CASSIGALAYEQYF. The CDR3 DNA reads TGTGCCAGTAGTATAGGCGCTCTCGCCTACGAGCAGTACTTC.